The rows below give T cell receptor beta chains drawn from one sample of a study of OX40 agonist ivuxolimab in advanced cancers. TCRdb's table, derived via immunoSEQ multiplex PCR, lists solely in-frame clones and lacks some. Of under 60,000 clones listed, around 94% were seen once; the top ten hold 10% to 15%. Material: CD4+ or CD8+ T cells sorted from blood, obtained in a trial of the OX40 agonist ivuxolimab. The receptors derive from an adult with an advanced solid tumor such as melanoma, head and neck, liver or kidney cancer. CDR3s include the opening cysteine and the closing phenylalanine or tryptophan. A D gene is named only where the DNA matches it firmly. Size is omitted from some rows. Given values are once, few, many or a class for expanded clones.

clone size,D gene,V gene,J gene,CDR3 protein,CDR3 DNA
few,-,TRBV19,TRBJ1-5,CASTPGHHSNQPQHF,TGTGCCAGTACCCCAGGGCATCATAGCAATCAGCCCCAGCATTTT
-,-,TRBV27,TRBJ1-4,CASSHTYPEETSFEKLFF,TGTGCCAGCAGTCATACATACCCCGAAGAAACTAGTTTCGAAAAACTGTTTTTT
once,TRBD1,TRBV7-9,TRBJ2-5,CASSPGTAKETQYF,TGTGCCAGCAGCCCGGGGACAGCGAAAGAGACCCAGTACTTC
-,TRBD2,TRBV5-4,TRBJ2-7,CASSSGLAEYEQYF,TGTGCCAGCAGTTCGGGACTAGCGGAATACGAGCAGTACTTC
once,TRBD1,TRBV28,TRBJ1-5,CASSTRQGAQPQHF,TGTGCCAGCAGTACCCGACAGGGGGCACAGCCCCAGCATTTT
-,-,TRBV21-1,TRBJ2-1,CASSKRGGNNEQFF,TGTGCCAGCAGCAAAAGGGGGGGGAACAATGAGCAGTTCTTC
-,-,TRBV19,TRBJ2-7,CASSTGGAPSYEQYF,TGTGCCAGTAGTACAGGTGGGGCCCCCTCCTACGAGCAGTACTTC
-,-,TRBV4-2,TRBJ2-2,CASSQELQPRGGELFF,TGTGCCAGCAGCCAAGAATTACAACCGAGAGGCGGGGAGCTGTTTTTT
-,TRBD2,TRBV19,TRBJ2-1,CASSMASGSINEQFF,TGTGCCAGTAGTATGGCTAGCGGGAGCATAAATGAGCAGTTCTTC
-,-,TRBV18,TRBJ1-5,CASSPGTVDPRNQPQHF,TGTGCCAGCTCACCGGGCACCGTTGACCCGAGGAATCAGCCCCAGCATTTT
-,TRBD2,TRBV9,TRBJ2-1,CASSPRLAPVYNEQFF,TGTGCCAGCAGTCCCAGACTAGCCCCAGTTTACAATGAGCAGTTCTTC
-,-,TRBV5-6,TRBJ2-7,CASSLDYWANEPAYEQYF,TGTGCCAGCAGCTTGGATTATTGGGCTAACGAACCTGCCTACGAGCAGTACTTC
-,TRBD2,TRBV7-2,TRBJ2-7,CASSLELTSAYEQYF,TGTGCCAGCAGCTTAGAATTGACTAGCGCGTACGAGCAGTACTTC
few,-,TRBV10-2,TRBJ2-7,CASSELLNEQYF,TGCGCCAGCAGTGAGTTACTCAACGAGCAGTACTTC
-,-,TRBV30,TRBJ2-7,CAWSPISYEQYF,TGTGCCTGGTCCCCGATATCCTACGAGCAGTACTTC
-,TRBD2,TRBV7-2,TRBJ2-7,CASSSRLADSYEQYF,TGTGCCAGCAGCTCCCGACTAGCGGACTCCTACGAGCAGTACTTC
-,TRBD1,TRBV28,TRBJ1-5,CASSLFGTAEKPQHF,TGTGCCAGCAGTTTATTCGGGACAGCAGAAAAGCCCCAGCATTTT
-,TRBD1,TRBV28,TRBJ1-6,CAISRGTGIWSPLHF,TGTGCCATCTCCCGGGGGACAGGCATATGGTCACCCCTCCACTTT
-,-,TRBV13,TRBJ2-7,CASSLLGDYEQYF,TGTGCCAGCAGCTTACTAGGAGACTACGAGCAGTACTTC
-,-,TRBV30,TRBJ2-1,CAWGVSEQFF,TGTGCCTGGGGGGTGAGTGAGCAGTTCTTC
-,-,TRBV21-1,TRBJ2-7,CASSKIEDSRPYEQYF,TGTGCCAGCAGCAAAATTGAGGACAGCAGACCCTACGAGCAGTACTTC
-,-,TRBV6-5,TRBJ2-5,CASTPAGRAETQYF,TGTGCCAGCACTCCGGCAGGGCGGGCAGAGACCCAGTACTTC
-,TRBD2,TRBV5-4,TRBJ2-7,CASSLKESGATYEQYF,TGTGCCAGCAGCTTGAAGGAAAGCGGGGCCACCTACGAGCAGTACTTC
-,TRBD1,TRBV6-6,TRBJ1-6,CASSQTGDGNSPLHF,TGTGCCAGCAGTCAAACAGGGGATGGTAATTCACCCCTCCACTTT
-,-,TRBV28,TRBJ2-3,CASRRTGQGPDTQYF,TGTGCCAGCAGGCGTACGGGCCAGGGCCCAGATACGCAGTATTTT
-,-,TRBV28,TRBJ1-2,CAILGGNYGYTF,TGTGCCATCCTTGGGGGGAACTATGGCTACACCTTC
-,-,TRBV5-6,TRBJ2-7,CASTGVDYEQYF,TGTGCCAGCACCGGCGTTGACTACGAGCAGTACTTC
-,-,TRBV27,TRBJ1-2,CATRWAMGNYGYTF,TGTGCCACCCGTTGGGCGATGGGCAACTATGGCTACACCTTC
once,TRBD1,TRBV7-9,TRBJ1-5,CASSSTGTGSGQPQHF,TGTGCCAGCAGCTCTACCGGGACAGGGTCGGGACAGCCCCAGCATTTT
-,-,TRBV6-4,TRBJ2-7,CASSDYLRAISYEQYF,TGTGCCAGCAGTGATTACCTCCGGGCTATCTCCTACGAGCAGTACTTC
-,TRBD1,TRBV2,TRBJ1-2,CASSEGPGTGLNYGYTF,TGTGCCAGCAGTGAAGGGCCTGGGACAGGGCTTAACTATGGCTACACCTTC
-,TRBD1,TRBV7-9,TRBJ1-2,CASTNRGRDYGYTF,TGTGCCAGCACCAACAGGGGGCGAGACTATGGCTACACCTTC
once,TRBD1,TRBV30,TRBJ2-7,CAWSPDRVLYEQYF,TGTGCCTGGAGTCCGGACAGGGTCCTCTACGAGCAGTACTTC
-,-,TRBV29-1,TRBJ2-2,CSVEPGTGELFF,TGCAGCGTTGAACCCGGCACCGGGGAGCTGTTTTTT
-,-,TRBV19,TRBJ1-2,CASSIGAGSNYGYTF,TGTGCCAGTAGTATAGGAGCAGGTTCTAACTATGGCTACACCTTC
-,-,TRBV7-9,TRBJ1-1,CASIGTLNTEAFF,TGTGCCAGCATTGGAACCCTGAACACTGAAGCTTTCTTT
-,-,TRBV5-1,TRBJ1-2,CASSSGALGYTF,TGCGCCAGCTCTTCAGGGGCATTGGGCTACACCTTC
once,-,TRBV5-6,TRBJ2-7,CASSLAPHEQYF,TGTGCCAGCAGCTTGGCGCCCCACGAGCAGTACTTC
-,-,TRBV27,TRBJ2-6,CASSTIHPGLSGANVLTF,TGTGCCAGCAGTACCATTCACCCGGGGCTATCTGGGGCCAACGTCCTGACTTTC
-,-,TRBV28,TRBJ2-2,CASSLRTTSGELFF,TGTGCCAGCAGTCTCCGGACAACCAGCGGGGAGCTGTTTTTT
-,TRBD2,TRBV10-3,TRBJ2-1,CAISNPGTSGYNEQFF,TGTGCCATCAGTAACCCCGGGACTAGCGGATACAATGAGCAGTTCTTC
-,TRBD2,TRBV6-5,TRBJ2-1,CASSLRSSGRWDEQFF,TGTGCCAGCAGTTTACGGTCTAGCGGGAGGTGGGATGAGCAGTTCTTC
once,-,TRBV27,TRBJ2-7,CASSLGRDYEQYF,TGTGCCAGCAGTTTGGGACGGGACTACGAGCAGTACTTC
-,TRBD2,TRBV6-5,TRBJ2-7,CACRERDHSYEQYF,TGTGCCTGCCGAGAGCGGGACCACTCCTACGAGCAGTACTTC
-,-,TRBV16,TRBJ2-2,CASSPRGWELFF,TGTGCCAGCAGTCCTCGTGGATGGGAGCTGTTTTTT
medium-sized,-,TRBV19,TRBJ1-1,CASMIGQSEAFF,TGTGCCAGTATGATAGGGCAGAGTGAAGCTTTCTTT
few,-,TRBV10-3,TRBJ2-7,CAISYDRLEQYF,TGTGCCATCAGCTATGACAGGCTCGAGCAGTACTTC